The entry that follows covers one T cell receptor beta chain sequence. The antigen is undetermined. The V gene's germline CDR1 is MDHEN and CDR2 SYDVKM. CDR3 length: 13 residues. The data were obtained in a study of shared clonotypes between healthy human individuals. Overall study context: Plates per donor: three CD4 naive, three CD4 memory, two CD8 naive, one CD8 memory.

Findings and limits, study-wide: The four-donor shared clonotypes exceeded non-shared clonotypes in generation probability, with non-shared ones scoring lower.

The run depth of the assay was deep. Clones were sequenced by immunoSEQ multiplex PCR, and TCRdb holds only the in-frame ones, with some missing. The sample holds nearly 750,000 clones; over 55% are singletons and the top ten take approximately 1.7%. The TCR comes from a woman aged 25 to 39 in good health. This chain joins TRBV28 and TRBJ2-5, with 8 bases matching TRBD2. The J call could be wrong; TRBJ2-7 is a better fit for the DNA end. The specimen was memory CD4+ T cells sorted from blood. The subset: CD45RA-negative fraction. The CDR3 coding sequence is TGTGCCACCTACCGGGAGGGCCTCAGCGAGCAGTACTTC. Translation: CATYREGLSEQYF.